The T cell receptor (beta chain) under discussion was sequenced for a study of blood T cells in healthy people across ages. Across the whole study: T cells yielded about one barcoded beta molecule per two cells through template switching. Overall study results and limits: With unsorted PBMCs, a conclusive comparison of naive versus antigen-experienced cells was not possible. It was found that TCR beta diversity correlated strongly with the percentage of naive T cells.

The CDR3 has 16 amino acids. The V gene end was trimmed by 2 bases and the J gene end by 4 bases; junction bases not matched to a gene: 5. Germline lookup yields CDR1 LNHNV and CDR2 YYDKDF (reference sequence). Through a sample-barcoded 5' primer and a J-beta primer mix, a second PCR was run for about 6 to 12 cycles. Each CDR3 protein gets one entry after TCRdb re-called the 5' RACE reads with MiXCR. The sample holds around 1,700,000 distinct CDR3 sequences, about 30% seen once. Caucasian individuals from Russia who were healthy and aged about 6 to 95 acted as donors. This clonotype appeared a few times. Its antigen is unidentified.

The sequenced sample consisted of blood. This receptor was obtained from a woman in her thirties in good health. The rearrangement links TRBV15 to TRBJ2-3; 11 bases match TRBD1. CDR3 DNA sequence: TGTGCCACCAGCAGACGCCCGGGACAGGGGGCAGATACGCAGTATTTT. This encodes CATSRRPGQGADTQYF. Filled out from reference TRBV15 and TRBJ2-3, the complete variable domain reads DAMVIQNPRYQVTQFGKPVTLSCSQTLNHNVMYWYQQKSSQAPKLLFHYYDKDFNNEADTPDNFQSRRPNTSFCFLDIRSPGLGDTAMYLCATSRRPGQGADTQYFGPGTRLTVL.